This TCR beta chain was obtained from a study of OX40 agonist ivuxolimab in advanced cancers. Assay used: immunoSEQ multiplex PCR; TCRdb lists only in-frame clones, some missing. This table holds 55,000 to 70,000 clones, about 92% found once. Germline V gene sequence: CDR1 DFQATT, CDR2 SNEGSKA (reference sequence). This CDR3 spans 11 amino acids. Trimming stripped 5 bases from V and 4 bases from J, with 8 bases between. This sequence was found in an adult with an advanced solid tumor such as melanoma, head and neck, liver or kidney cancer. The chain uses TRBV20-1 and TRBJ1-2; no definite D call. The material sequenced was CD4+ or CD8+ T cells sorted from blood, taken in a trial of the OX40 agonist ivuxolimab. This CDR3 is CSAPSVYGYTF. The CDR3 DNA reads as TGCAGTGCTCCTTCAGTCTATGGCTACACCTTC.